The clone carrying this T cell receptor (beta chain) was detected only a few times. This sample was taken from a study of patients and donors after allogeneic stem cell transplantation. TCRdb reprocessed the RT-PCR reads via MiXCR and lists one record per CDR3 protein. This table holds 150,000 to 250,000 distinct CDR3 sequences, approximately 41% found once. The germline CDR1 and CDR2 sequences are LGHNA and YNFKEQ. CDR3 length: 14 residues. The germline V and J ends were trimmed by 2 bases and 6 bases, with 14 bases remaining between them. V usage is TRBV4-2 and J usage is TRBJ2-7; D uncertain. The TCR sequence derives from a human donor who was either an allogeneic HSCT recipient or a stem cell or donor lymphocyte infusion donor (not recorded which). It is not recorded whose cells these are; they may come from a transplant donor. The sequencing sample was made of blood, either unsorted or a sorted T cell fraction (not recorded which). CDR3 coding DNA: TGTGCCAGCAGCCAAAGTCTCTTTCTCACCGAGCAGTACTTC. Protein sequence: CASSQSLFLTEQYF.